This T cell receptor beta chain was identified in a study of CD8+CD57+ T cells in acquired aplastic anemia. Study at large: Sorted CD4+ and CD8+ cells gave an average of about 3.4 ug of DNA.

Patients selected for sequencing had displayed CD8+CD57+ cell expansion by flow cytometry. Concerning this clonotype: Germline is not matched at one junction end, which may reflect a read error.

The template used for profiling TCR beta VDJ and CDR3 was genomic DNA. TCRdb re-called the reads with MiXCR, one entry per CDR3 protein. The data show 200,000 to 250,000 distinct CDR3 sequences, roughly 50% seen once. This CDR3 is 14 amino acids long. Germline lookup yields CDR1 SGHTA and CDR2 FQGNSA. The sequenced sample was sorted CD4+, CD8+, or CD8+CD57+ T cells (not recorded which) from PBMCs. This clonotype originated in a human donor with aplastic anemia. The chain uses TRBV7-2 and TRBJ1-6; 7 positions match TRBD1. The CDR3 nucleotides are TGTGCCGGCAGCTTAGAAGGGGGCGTTTCACCCCTCCACTTT. Translating gives CAGSLEGGVSPLHF. The full variable domain, in which reference TRBV7-2 and TRBJ1-6 provide the parts outside the CDR3, is GAGVSQSPSNKVTEKGKDVELRCDPISGHTALYWYRQSLGQGLEFLIYFQGNSAPDKSGLPSDRFSAERTGGSVSTLTIQRTQQEDSAVYLCAGSLEGGVSPLHFGNGTRLTVT.